This T cell receptor (beta chain) was documented in a study of CD8 T cells in ankylosing spondylitis. Study results and caveats: CD8+ disease-linked clones were present at relatively low frequencies in blood. Some of these motif variants have turned up before, in reports on reactive arthritis synovial fluid and blood. The authors reported significant enrichment of disease-linked clones in matched ankylosing spondylitis synovial fluid. A TCR beta motif of 8 or 9 highly homologous variants appeared characteristic of ankylosing spondylitis blood.

5'-RACE, quantitative and with molecular barcodes, yielded the TCR beta libraries. TCRdb analysed the 5' RACE reads with MiXCR anew, one entry per CDR3 protein. The sample yields some 700,000 distinct CDR3 sequences, under 20% seen once. The CDR3 sequence is 14 residues long. The germline gives CDR1 SGDLS, CDR2 YYNGEE. Trimming pared 1 base from V and 2 bases from J, leaving 9 bases between. A word on this clonotype: Its antigen is unknown.

The sequence was obtained from a male donor with ankylosing spondylitis. The sample consisted of blood, either unsorted or a sorted T cell fraction (not recorded which). The chain couples TRBV9 to TRBJ1-2; no clear D. CDR3 bases: TGTGCCAGCAGCGTAACCGGGCGCAACTATGGCTACACCTTC. Protein: CASSVTGRNYGYTF.